A selection of T cell receptor beta chains follows, all from one sample in a study of blood T cell repertoires in COVID-19. Sequenced by immunoSEQ multiplex PCR; TCRdb stores in-frame clones only, minus some. The table lists roughly 520,000 clones, 70% to 90% of them singletons. The sequenced sample was PBMCs or T cells enriched from blood (not recorded which). The receptors stem from a woman between 40 and 55 years old who had recovered from COVID-19. Each CDR3 is given without its conserved first and last residue. Clone size is stated in some rows and not others, as once, few, many or a class when expanded.

TRBV30	11	TRBJ1-6	NA	AWTTQAGSPLH
TRBV19	15	TRBJ2-3	few	ASSITSGTSFSDTQY
TRBV4-1	12	TRBJ2-5	NA	ASSQGLARETQY
TRBV7-9	11	TRBJ2-2	NA	ASSFQQVGELF
TRBV5-6	12	TRBJ2-7	NA	ASTLWDRAYEQY
TRBV5-1	13	TRBJ1-1	once	ASSLVFQGSTEAF
TRBV20-1	10	TRBJ1-1	NA	SASKGVTEAF
TRBV24-1	14	TRBJ2-1	NA	ATSDRGGWSYNEQF
TRBV4-3	15	TRBJ2-3	NA	ASSQDPPLAGKDTQY
TRBV13	12	TRBJ1-1	NA	ASSLDRGQTEAF
TRBV27	14	TRBJ1-2	NA	ASSLSGQGANYGYT
TRBV19	9	TRBJ2-3	once	ASSLADTQY
TRBV24-1	14	TRBJ2-1	NA	ATSGPSGKSDNEQF
TRBV27	12	TRBJ2-7	NA	ASSPGLAGGRRY
TRBV7-6	12	TRBJ1-2	few	ASSLEPGGYGYT
TRBV11-2	11	TRBJ1-1	NA	ASSRDRDTEAF
TRBV18	13	TRBJ1-3	NA	ASSPRDSSGNTIY
TRBV11-2	16	TRBJ2-1	NA	ASSSSRIAVRAYNEQF
TRBV7-2	12	TRBJ1-3	NA	ASSPITGGYTIY
TRBV7-6	15	TRBJ2-2	NA	ASSSGLAIGFTGELF
TRBV5-5	12	TRBJ1-1	NA	ASSPPTGNTEAF
TRBV11-2	14	TRBJ1-4	NA	ASSLDPRPTNEKLF
TRBV18	12	TRBJ1-2	NA	ASSPWDNNYGYT
TRBV19	12	TRBJ1-1	NA	ASSIGQALGEAF
TRBV7-2	16	TRBJ2-7	NA	ASSLERWSSGRSYEQY
TRBV30	14	TRBJ1-1	NA	AWEGVSGRANTEAF
TRBV7-9	14	TRBJ2-1	NA	ASSHNLQGGYNEQF